This TCR beta chain was observed in a study of blood T cell repertoires in COVID-19. V lost 4 bases to trimming and J lost 4 bases, with 20 bases between them. CDR1 and CDR2 from the germline V gene are GTSNPN and SVGIG (reference sequence). The CDR3 length is 15 residues. Assay used: immunoSEQ multiplex PCR; TCRdb lists only in-frame clones, some missing. The repertoire holds 23,000 or so clones, with about 89% as singletons. The material sequenced was peripheral blood. V and J are TRBV30 and TRBJ2-7, with D possibly being TRBD1 (5 bases). This clonotype was obtained from a man aged 65-85 years with active COVID-19. The DNA for the CDR3 is TGTGCCTGGACCCAAGTTCAGGGATCTTCGTACGAGCAGTACTTC. It specifies CAWTQVQGSSYEQYF.